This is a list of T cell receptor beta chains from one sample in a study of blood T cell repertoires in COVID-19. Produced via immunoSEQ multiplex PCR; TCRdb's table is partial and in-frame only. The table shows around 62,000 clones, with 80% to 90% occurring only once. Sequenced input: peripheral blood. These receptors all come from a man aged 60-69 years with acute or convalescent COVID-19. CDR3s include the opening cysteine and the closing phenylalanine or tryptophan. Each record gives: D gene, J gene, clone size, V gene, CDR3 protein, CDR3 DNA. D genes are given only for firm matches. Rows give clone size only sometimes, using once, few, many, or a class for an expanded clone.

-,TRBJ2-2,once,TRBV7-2,CASSPSWNTGELFF,TGTGCCAGCAGCCCCTCCTGGAACACCGGGGAGCTGTTTTTT
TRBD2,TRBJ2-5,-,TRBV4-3,CASSQGLSLAVQETQYF,TGCGCCAGCAGCCAAGGCCTCTCACTAGCGGTCCAAGAGACCCAGTACTTC
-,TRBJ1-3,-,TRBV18,CASSPSDTIYF,TGTGCCAGCTCACCTTCCGACACCATATATTTT
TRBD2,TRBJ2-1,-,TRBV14,CASSPRTSGTGEQFF,TGTGCCAGCAGCCCGCGGACTAGCGGGACTGGTGAGCAGTTCTTC
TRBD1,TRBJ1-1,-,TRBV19,CASRSAGQGNTEAFF,TGTGCCAGTAGATCAGCGGGACAGGGTAACACTGAAGCTTTCTTT
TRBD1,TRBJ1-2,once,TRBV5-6,CASSLARGLGGYTF,TGTGCCAGCAGCTTGGCCAGGGGGCTGGGAGGCTACACCTTC
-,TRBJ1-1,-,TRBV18,CASSPSSAEAFF,TGTGCCAGCTCACCGTCGAGTGCTGAAGCTTTCTTT
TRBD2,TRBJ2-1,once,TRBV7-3,CASSPGGEGEQFF,TGTGCCAGCAGCCCCGGCGGGGAGGGCGAGCAGTTCTTC
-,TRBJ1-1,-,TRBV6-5,CASRRAGPLNTEAFF,TGTGCCAGCAGGCGGGCCGGGCCATTGAACACTGAAGCTTTCTTT
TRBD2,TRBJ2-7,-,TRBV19,CASSSSGSTYEQYF,TGTGCCAGTAGCTCTAGCGGGAGCACCTACGAGCAGTACTTC
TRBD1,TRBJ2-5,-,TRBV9,CASSVSPGGQGRETQYF,TGTGCCAGCAGCGTCTCCCCAGGGGGACAGGGAAGGGAGACCCAGTACTTC
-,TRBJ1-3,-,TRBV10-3,CAIAPGEGNTIYF,TGTGCCATCGCGCCAGGGGAAGGAAACACCATATATTTT
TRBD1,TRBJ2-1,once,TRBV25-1,CASSESDRVYNEQFF,TGTGCCAGCAGTGAATCTGACAGGGTCTACAATGAGCAGTTCTTC
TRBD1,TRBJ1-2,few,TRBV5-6,CASSPITARDRGSYGYTF,TGTGCCAGCAGCCCAATAACGGCCCGTGACAGGGGGAGCTATGGCTACACCTTC
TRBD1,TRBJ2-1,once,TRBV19,CASTVDRGREQFF,TGTGCCAGTACCGTGGACAGGGGGCGGGAGCAGTTCTTC